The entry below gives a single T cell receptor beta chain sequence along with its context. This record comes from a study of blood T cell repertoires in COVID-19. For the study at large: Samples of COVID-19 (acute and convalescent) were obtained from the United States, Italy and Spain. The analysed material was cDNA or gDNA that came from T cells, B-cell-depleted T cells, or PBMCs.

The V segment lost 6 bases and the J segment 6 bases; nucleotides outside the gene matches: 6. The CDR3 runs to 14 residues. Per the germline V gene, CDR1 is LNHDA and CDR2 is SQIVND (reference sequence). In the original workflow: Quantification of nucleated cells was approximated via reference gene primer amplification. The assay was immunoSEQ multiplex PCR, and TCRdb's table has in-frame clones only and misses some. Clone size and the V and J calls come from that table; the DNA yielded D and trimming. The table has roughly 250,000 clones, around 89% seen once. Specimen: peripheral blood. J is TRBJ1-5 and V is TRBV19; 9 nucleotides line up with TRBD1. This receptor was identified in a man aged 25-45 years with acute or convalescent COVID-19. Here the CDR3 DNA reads TGTGCCAGTAGCTCACAGGGGGCAGGTCAGCCCCAGCATTTT. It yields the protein CASSSQGAGQPQHF.